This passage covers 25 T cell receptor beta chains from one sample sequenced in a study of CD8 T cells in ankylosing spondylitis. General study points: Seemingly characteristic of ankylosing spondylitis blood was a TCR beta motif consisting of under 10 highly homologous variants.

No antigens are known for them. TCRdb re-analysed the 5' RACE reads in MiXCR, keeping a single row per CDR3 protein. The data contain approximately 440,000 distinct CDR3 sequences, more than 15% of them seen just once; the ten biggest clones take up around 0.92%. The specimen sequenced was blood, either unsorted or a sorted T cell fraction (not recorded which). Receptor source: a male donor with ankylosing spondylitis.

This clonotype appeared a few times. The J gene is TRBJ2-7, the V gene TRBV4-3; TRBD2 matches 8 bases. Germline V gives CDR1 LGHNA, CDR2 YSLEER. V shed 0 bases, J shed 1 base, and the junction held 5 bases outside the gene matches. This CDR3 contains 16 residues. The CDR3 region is CASSQDLGLGSYEQYF. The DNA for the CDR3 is TGCGCCAGCAGCCAAGACCTGGGACTAGGGTCCTACGAGCAGTACTTC.

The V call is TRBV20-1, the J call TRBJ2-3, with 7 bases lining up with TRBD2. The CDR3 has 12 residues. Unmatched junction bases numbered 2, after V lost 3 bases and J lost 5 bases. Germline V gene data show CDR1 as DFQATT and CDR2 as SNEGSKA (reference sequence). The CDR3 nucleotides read TGCAGTGCTAGGCGGGAGCTAGATACGCAGTATTTT. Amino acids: CSARRELDTQYF.

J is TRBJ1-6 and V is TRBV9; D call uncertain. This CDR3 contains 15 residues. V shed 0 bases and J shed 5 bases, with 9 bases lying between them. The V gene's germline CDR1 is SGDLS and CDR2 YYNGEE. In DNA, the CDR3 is TGTGCCAGCAGCGTAGATCCCGTAAATAATTCACCCCTCCACTTT. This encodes CASSVDPVNNSPLHF. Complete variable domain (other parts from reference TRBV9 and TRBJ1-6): DSGVTQTPKHLITATGQRVTLRCSPRSGDLSVYWYQQSLDQGLQFLIQYYNGEERAKGNILERFSAQQFPDLHSELNLSSLELGDSALYFCASSVDPVNNSPLHFGNGTRLTVT.

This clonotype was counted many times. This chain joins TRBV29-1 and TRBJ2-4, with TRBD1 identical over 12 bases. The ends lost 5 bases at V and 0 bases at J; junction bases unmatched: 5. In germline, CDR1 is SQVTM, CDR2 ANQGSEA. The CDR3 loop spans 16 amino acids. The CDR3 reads CSVRGQGALAKNIQYF. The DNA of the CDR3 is TGCAGCGTTAGGGGACAGGGGGCCTTAGCCAAAAACATTCAGTACTTC. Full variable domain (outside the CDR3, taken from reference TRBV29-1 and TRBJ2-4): SAVISQKPSRDICQRGTSLTIQCQVDSQVTMMFWYRQQPGQSLTLIATANQGSEATYESGFVIDKFPISRPNLTFSTLTVSNMSPEDSSIYLCSVRGQGALAKNIQYFGAGTRLSVL.

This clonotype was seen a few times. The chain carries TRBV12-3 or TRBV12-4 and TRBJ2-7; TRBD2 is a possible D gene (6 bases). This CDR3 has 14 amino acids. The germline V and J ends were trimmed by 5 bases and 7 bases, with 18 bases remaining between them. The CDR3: CASSTPGTPGEQYF. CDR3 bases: TGTGCCAGCAGTACCCCCGGGACTCCGGGAGAGCAGTACTTC.

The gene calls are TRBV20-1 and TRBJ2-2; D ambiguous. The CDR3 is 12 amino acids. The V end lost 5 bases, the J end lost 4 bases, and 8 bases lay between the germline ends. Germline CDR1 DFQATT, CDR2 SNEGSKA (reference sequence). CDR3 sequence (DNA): TGCAGTGCTTTACGACCCACCGGGGAGCTGTTTTTT. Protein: CSALRPTGELFF.

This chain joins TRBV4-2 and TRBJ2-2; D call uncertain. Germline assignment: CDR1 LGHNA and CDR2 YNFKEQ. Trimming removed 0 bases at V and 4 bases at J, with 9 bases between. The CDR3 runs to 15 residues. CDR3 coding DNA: TGTGCCAGCAGCCAAGATATACGCGGCACCGGGGAGCTGTTTTTT. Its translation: CASSQDIRGTGELFF.

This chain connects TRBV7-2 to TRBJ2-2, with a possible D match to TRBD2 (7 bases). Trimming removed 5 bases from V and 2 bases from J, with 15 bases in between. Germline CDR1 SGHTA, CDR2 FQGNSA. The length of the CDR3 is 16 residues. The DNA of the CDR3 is TGTGCCAGCAGCCAAAGAGGGGGGGTTAACACCGGGGAGCTGTTTTTT. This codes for CASSQRGGVNTGELFF.

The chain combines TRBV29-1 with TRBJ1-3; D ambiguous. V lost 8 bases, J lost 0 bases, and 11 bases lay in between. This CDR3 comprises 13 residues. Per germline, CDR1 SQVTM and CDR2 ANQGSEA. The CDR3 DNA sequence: TGCAGCATTGCGTCCGGCTCTGGAAACACCATATATTTT. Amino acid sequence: CSIASGSGNTIYF.

In DNA, the CDR3 is TGTGCCAGCAGCCTGTATGGACAGGGTTCCTACGAGCAGTACTTC. Its protein is CASSLYGQGSYEQYF. The rearrangement joins TRBV12-3 or TRBV12-4 to TRBJ2-7; 8 bases are a match to TRBD1. CDR3 size: 15 residues. J gave up 1 base and V 6 bases, and 8 bases lay outside the gene matches.

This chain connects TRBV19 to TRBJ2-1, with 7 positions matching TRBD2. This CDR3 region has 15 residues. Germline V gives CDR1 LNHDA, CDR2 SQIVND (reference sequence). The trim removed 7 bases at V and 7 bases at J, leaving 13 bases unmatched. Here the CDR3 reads CASTLPGGRGNEQFF. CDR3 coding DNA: TGTGCCAGTACTCTTCCGGGAGGACGAGGAAATGAGCAGTTCTTC.

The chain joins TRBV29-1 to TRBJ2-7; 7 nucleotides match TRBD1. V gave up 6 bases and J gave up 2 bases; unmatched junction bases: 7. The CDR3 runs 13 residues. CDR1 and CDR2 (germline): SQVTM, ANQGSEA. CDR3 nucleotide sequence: TGCAGCGTGAGACAGGGTCGGACCTACGAGCAGTACTTC. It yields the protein CSVRQGRTYEQYF.

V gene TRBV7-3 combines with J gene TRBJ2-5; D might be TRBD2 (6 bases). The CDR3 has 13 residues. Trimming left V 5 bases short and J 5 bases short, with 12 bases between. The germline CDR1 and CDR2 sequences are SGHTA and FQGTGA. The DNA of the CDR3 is TGTGCCAGCAGCGCCGGGACTTCGGAGACCCAGTACTTC. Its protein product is CASSAGTSETQYF.

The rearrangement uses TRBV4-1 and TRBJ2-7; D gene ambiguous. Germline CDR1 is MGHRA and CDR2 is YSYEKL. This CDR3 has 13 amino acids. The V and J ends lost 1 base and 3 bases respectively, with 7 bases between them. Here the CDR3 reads CASSQGGGYEQYF. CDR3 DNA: TGCGCCAGCAGCCAAGGGGGTGGCTACGAGCAGTACTTC.

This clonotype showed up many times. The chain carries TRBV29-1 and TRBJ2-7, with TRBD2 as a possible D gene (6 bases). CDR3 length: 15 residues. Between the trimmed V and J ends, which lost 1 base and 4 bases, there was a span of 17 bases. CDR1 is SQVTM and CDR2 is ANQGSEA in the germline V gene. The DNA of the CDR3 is TGCAGCGTTGAAGTCGGGCTAGCGCACGGGTACGAGCAGTACTTC. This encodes CSVEVGLAHGYEQYF.

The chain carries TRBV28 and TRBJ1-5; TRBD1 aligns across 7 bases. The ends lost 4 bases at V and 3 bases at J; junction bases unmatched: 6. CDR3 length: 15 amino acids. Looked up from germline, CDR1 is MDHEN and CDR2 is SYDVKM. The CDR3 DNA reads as TGTGCCAGCAGTTCGTCAGGGGGATTCAATCAGCCCCAGCATTTT. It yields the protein CASSSSGGFNQPQHF.

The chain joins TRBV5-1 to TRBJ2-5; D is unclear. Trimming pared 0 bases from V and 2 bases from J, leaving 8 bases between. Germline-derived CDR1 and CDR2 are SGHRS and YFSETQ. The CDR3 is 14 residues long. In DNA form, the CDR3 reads TGCGCCAGCAGCTTGGCCATCCTTCAAGAGACCCAGTACTTC. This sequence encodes CASSLAILQETQYF.

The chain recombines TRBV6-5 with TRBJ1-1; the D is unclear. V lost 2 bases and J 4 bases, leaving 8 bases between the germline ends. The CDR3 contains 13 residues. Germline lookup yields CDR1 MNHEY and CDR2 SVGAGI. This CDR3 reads CASSYRYSTEAFF. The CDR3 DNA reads TGTGCCAGCAGTTACCGGTACAGCACTGAAGCTTTCTTT.

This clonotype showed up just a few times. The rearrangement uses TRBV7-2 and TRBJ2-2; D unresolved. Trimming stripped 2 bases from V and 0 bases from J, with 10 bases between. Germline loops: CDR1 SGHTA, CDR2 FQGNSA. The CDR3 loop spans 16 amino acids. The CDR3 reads CASSLLAATNTGELFF. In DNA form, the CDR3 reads TGTGCCAGCAGCTTATTGGCGGCAACGAACACCGGGGAGCTGTTTTTT.

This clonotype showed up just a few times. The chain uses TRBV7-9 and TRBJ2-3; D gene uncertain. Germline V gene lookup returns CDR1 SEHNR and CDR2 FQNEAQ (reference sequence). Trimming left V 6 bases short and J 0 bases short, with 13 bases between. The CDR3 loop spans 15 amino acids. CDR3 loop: CASRGLGFSTDTQYF. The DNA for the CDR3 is TGTGCCAGCAGGGGCCTGGGGTTCAGCACAGATACGCAGTATTTT.

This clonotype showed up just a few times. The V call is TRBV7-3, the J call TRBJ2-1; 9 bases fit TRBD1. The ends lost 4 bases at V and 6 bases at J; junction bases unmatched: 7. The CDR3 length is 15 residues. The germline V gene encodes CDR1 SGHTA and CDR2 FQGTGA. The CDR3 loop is CASSSGQGLVNEQFF. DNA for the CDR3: TGTGCCAGCAGCTCCGGACAGGGGTTGGTCAATGAGCAGTTCTTC.

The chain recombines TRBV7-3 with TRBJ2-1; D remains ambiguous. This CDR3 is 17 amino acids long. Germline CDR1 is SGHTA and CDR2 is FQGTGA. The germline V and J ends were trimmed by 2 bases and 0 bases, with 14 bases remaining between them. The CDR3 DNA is TGTGCCAGCAGCTTAGGGGTAGCAGCCAGCTCCTACAATGAGCAGTTCTTC. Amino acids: CASSLGVAASSYNEQFF.

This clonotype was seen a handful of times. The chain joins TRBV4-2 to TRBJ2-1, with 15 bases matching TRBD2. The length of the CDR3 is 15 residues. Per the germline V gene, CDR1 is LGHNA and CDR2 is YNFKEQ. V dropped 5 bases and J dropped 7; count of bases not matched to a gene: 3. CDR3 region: CASSGLAGGLNEQFF. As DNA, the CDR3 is TGTGCCAGCAGCGGACTAGCGGGGGGGCTTAATGAGCAGTTCTTC.

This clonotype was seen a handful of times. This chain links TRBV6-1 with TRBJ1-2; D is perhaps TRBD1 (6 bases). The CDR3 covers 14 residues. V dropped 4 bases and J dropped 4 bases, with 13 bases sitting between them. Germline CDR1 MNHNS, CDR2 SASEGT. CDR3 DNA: TGTGCCAGCAGTGTAGACAGGCAACTCTATGGCTACACCTTC. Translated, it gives CASSVDRQLYGYTF.

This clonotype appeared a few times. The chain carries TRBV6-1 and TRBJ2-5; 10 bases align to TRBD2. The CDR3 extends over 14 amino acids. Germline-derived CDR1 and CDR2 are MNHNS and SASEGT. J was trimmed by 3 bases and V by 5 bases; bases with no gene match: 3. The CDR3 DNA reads TGTGCCAGCAGTAGACTAGCGGGTGAAGAGACCCAGTACTTC. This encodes CASSRLAGEETQYF.